This entry is about one TCR beta chain. The entry originates in a study of blood T cell repertoires in COVID-19. The germline gives CDR1 SGHNT, CDR2 YYREEE (reference sequence). J was trimmed by 2 bases and V by 6 bases; bases with no gene match: 10. This CDR3 spans 15 amino acids. TCRdb keeps only in-frame clones here, not all; method: immunoSEQ multiplex PCR. The sample includes a few hundred thousand clones, roughly 83% of them seen just once. The sequenced sample consisted of peripheral blood. The genes are TRBV5-4 and TRBJ1-1; 7 bases match TRBD1. This receptor was taken from a woman aged 45-65 years with acute or convalescent COVID-19. CDR3 sequence (DNA): TGTGCCAGCACAACTATAACAGGGGCCAACACTGAAGCTTTCTTT. Translating gives CASTTITGANTEAFF.